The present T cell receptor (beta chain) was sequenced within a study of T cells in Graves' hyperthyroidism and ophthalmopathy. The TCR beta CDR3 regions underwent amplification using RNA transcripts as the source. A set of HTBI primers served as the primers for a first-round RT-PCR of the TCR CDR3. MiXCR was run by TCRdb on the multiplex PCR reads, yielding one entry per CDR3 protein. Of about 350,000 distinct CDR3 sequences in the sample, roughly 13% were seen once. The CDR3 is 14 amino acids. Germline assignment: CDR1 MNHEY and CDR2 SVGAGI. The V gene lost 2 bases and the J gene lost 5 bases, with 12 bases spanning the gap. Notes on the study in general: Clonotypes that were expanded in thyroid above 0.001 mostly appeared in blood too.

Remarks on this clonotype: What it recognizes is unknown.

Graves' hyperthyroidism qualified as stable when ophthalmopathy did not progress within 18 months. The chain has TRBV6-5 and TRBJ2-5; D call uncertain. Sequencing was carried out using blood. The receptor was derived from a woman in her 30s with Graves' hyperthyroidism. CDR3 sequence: CASSYGRVWETQYF. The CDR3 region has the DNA TGTGCCAGCAGTTACGGCCGGGTTTGGGAGACCCAGTACTTC.